These T cell receptor beta chains were read from a single sample in a study of cytomegalovirus exposure and HLA in healthy donors. Data came from immunoSEQ multiplex PCR; TCRdb stores just in-frame clones and leaves some out. The repertoire holds about 97,000 clones, with over 85% as singletons. The specimen sequenced was PBMCs. The receptors were sampled from a woman between 18 and 30 years old in good health and CMV-seronegative. Both conserved end residues are part of each CDR3. The order of the fields is V gene, J gene, D gene, clone size, CDR3 protein, CDR3 DNA. A D gene is named only where the DNA matches it firmly. The listing skips clone size in some rows; elsewhere it reads once, few, many or a size class.

TRBV7-9	TRBJ2-7	NA	NA	CASSSVHRDYEQYF	TGTGCCAGCAGCTCGGTGCACAGGGACTACGAGCAGTACTTC
TRBV7-2	TRBJ2-1	TRBD2	NA	CASSPRSSGVYEQFF	TGTGCCAGCAGCCCTAGGTCTAGCGGGGTTTATGAGCAGTTCTTC
TRBV19	TRBJ2-2	NA	NA	CATRWGERDTGELFF	TGTGCCACCAGATGGGGAGAACGGGACACCGGGGAGCTGTTTTTT
TRBV5-1	TRBJ2-2	NA	NA	CASSLEGANTGELFF	TGCGCCAGCAGCTTAGAGGGTGCGAACACCGGGGAGCTGTTTTTT
TRBV27	TRBJ2-2	TRBD2	NA	CASSLLARERTGELFF	TGTGCCAGCAGTTTATTGGCGCGGGAGCGGACCGGGGAGCTGTTTTTT
TRBV4-1	TRBJ2-1	TRBD2	NA	CASSPSRRGASNEQFF	TGCGCCAGCAGCCCCTCCCGGCGGGGGGCGAGCAATGAGCAGTTCTTC
TRBV5-1	TRBJ2-7	NA	NA	CASSWSGLTSGYEQYF	TGCGCCAGCAGCTGGTCGGGACTCACCTCGGGATACGAGCAGTACTTC
TRBV5-4	TRBJ2-5	TRBD2	NA	CASSLFSTGGKTQYF	TGTGCCAGCAGCTTGTTTTCTACGGGAGGAAAGACCCAGTACTTC
TRBV9	TRBJ1-3	NA	once	CASSVEPGTGNTIYF	TGTGCCAGCAGCGTAGAGCCAGGGACTGGAAACACCATATATTTT
TRBV10-3	TRBJ2-7	TRBD2	NA	CAISEGLAAPYEQYF	TGTGCCATCAGTGAAGGTCTAGCGGCTCCCTACGAGCAGTACTTC
TRBV12-5	TRBJ1-3	NA	NA	CASGPLMAADSGNTIYF	TGTGCTAGTGGTCCACTGATGGCAGCGGACTCTGGAAACACCATATATTTT
TRBV6-5	TRBJ2-3	NA	NA	CASSRGRFTDTQYF	TGTGCCAGCAGCCGAGGGCGGTTCACAGATACGCAGTATTTT
TRBV11-3	TRBJ2-3	TRBD2	NA	CASSLGSSGGGADTQYF	TGTGCCAGCAGCTTAGGTTCTAGCGGGGGGGGCGCAGATACGCAGTATTTT
TRBV5-5	TRBJ2-7	NA	NA	CATSKTPTELYEQYF	TGTGCCACCTCGAAGACACCGACAGAGCTCTACGAGCAGTACTTC
TRBV18	TRBJ2-1	NA	NA	CASSPPVNSYNEQFF	TGTGCCAGCTCACCACCCGTAAACTCCTACAATGAGCAGTTCTTC
TRBV4-1	TRBJ2-1	NA	NA	CASSQVYRASYNEQFF	TGCGCCAGCAGCCAAGTGTACAGGGCTTCCTACAATGAGCAGTTCTTC
TRBV5-1	TRBJ2-5	NA	NA	CASSGGLTQETQYF	TGCGCCAGCAGCGGGGGACTGACCCAAGAGACCCAGTACTTC
TRBV9	TRBJ2-3	NA	NA	CASSVGGGDTQYF	TGTGCCAGCAGCGTAGGAGGAGGAGATACGCAGTATTTT
TRBV2	TRBJ1-6	NA	once	CASKKTVNNSPLHF	TGTGCCAGCAAGAAGACAGTTAATAATTCACCCCTCCACTTT
TRBV7-2	TRBJ2-3	NA	NA	CASNTYPDTQYF	TGTGCCAGCAACACGTACCCAGATACGCAGTATTTT
TRBV29-1	TRBJ2-1	TRBD2	NA	CSVRNMTSGFNEQFF	TGCAGCGTCAGAAACATGACTAGCGGGTTCAATGAGCAGTTCTTC
TRBV5-4	TRBJ2-5	TRBD2	NA	CASSFVGEGETQYF	TGTGCCAGCAGCTTTGTGGGGGAGGGGGAGACCCAGTACTTC
TRBV7-9	TRBJ1-2	TRBD1	NA	CASSGRTGAPGYTF	TGTGCCAGCAGCGGAAGAACAGGGGCCCCTGGCTACACCTTC
TRBV16	TRBJ1-1	NA	NA	CASSTGQMNTEAFF	TGTGCCAGCAGTACGGGACAAATGAACACTGAAGCTTTCTTT
TRBV9	TRBJ2-3	TRBD2	NA	CASSVDPVAGGTDTQYF	TGTGCCAGCAGCGTAGACCCAGTAGCGGGAGGGACAGATACGCAGTATTTT
TRBV4-1	TRBJ1-2	NA	NA	CASSQVGTGDYGYTF	TGCGCCAGCAGCCAAGTGGGCACAGGAGACTATGGCTACACCTTC
TRBV30	TRBJ1-1	NA	NA	CAWTPGQTYEAFF	TGTGCCTGGACCCCCGGACAAACCTATGAAGCTTTCTTT
TRBV10-3	TRBJ2-3	TRBD1	NA	CAIQEGQGSTDTQYF	TGTGCCATCCAAGAAGGACAGGGGAGCACAGATACGCAGTATTTT
TRBV18	TRBJ2-3	NA	NA	CASSPLITDTQYF	TGTGCCAGCTCACCGCTAATCACAGATACGCAGTATTTT
TRBV1	TRBJ2-3	NA	NA	CTSSHLPTPPGGDTQYF	TGCACCAGCAGCCACCTGCCTACCCCCCCGGGAGGAGATACGCAGTATTTT
TRBV11-3	TRBJ2-2	TRBD1	NA	CASSSRQGAGELFF	TGTGCCAGCAGCTCAAGACAGGGCGCCGGGGAGCTGTTTTTT
TRBV5-1	TRBJ2-1	TRBD2	NA	CASSLPGGGSYNEQFF	TGCGCCAGCAGCTTGCCTGGCGGGGGCTCCTACAATGAGCAGTTCTTC
TRBV10-3	TRBJ2-2	TRBD2	NA	CAISTTREGGELFF	TGTGCCATCAGTACAACCAGGGAGGGGGGGGAGCTGTTTTTT
TRBV6-4	TRBJ2-7	NA	once	CASNLFGSLEYEQYF	TGTGCCAGTAATTTATTCGGGTCCCTCGAATACGAGCAGTACTTC
TRBV20-1	TRBJ2-7	NA	NA	CSARQSYEQYF	TGCAGTGCTCGACAAAGCTACGAGCAGTACTTC
TRBV30	TRBJ1-1	NA	NA	CAWSPQIQGTEAFF	TGTGCCTGGAGTCCCCAAATACAGGGCACTGAAGCTTTCTTT
TRBV5-5	TRBJ2-1	NA	NA	CASSLTESSYNEQFF	TGTGCCAGCAGCTTGACAGAAAGCTCCTACAATGAGCAGTTCTTC
TRBV5-1	TRBJ2-3	TRBD2	NA	CASSHHSGGDTDTQYF	TGCGCCAGCAGCCACCATAGCGGGGGGGACACAGATACGCAGTATTTT
TRBV11-2	TRBJ2-3	NA	NA	CASSSGPPSGPSTDTQYF	TGTGCCAGCAGCTCGGGCCCACCATCAGGGCCTAGCACAGATACGCAGTATTTT
TRBV6-5	TRBJ1-2	TRBD1	NA	CASTQGALRGYTF	TGTGCCAGCACGCAGGGGGCATTGAGGGGCTACACCTTC
TRBV9	TRBJ2-3	TRBD2	NA	CASTQGLAGADTQYF	TGTGCCAGCACGCAAGGACTAGCGGGGGCAGATACGCAGTATTTT
TRBV11-3	TRBJ2-1	TRBD2	once	CASSLDGAGGVPYNEQFF	TGTGCCAGCAGCTTAGATGGTGCGGGAGGGGTCCCCTACAATGAGCAGTTCTTC